This T cell receptor beta chain was recorded in a study of Graves' ophthalmopathy and Graves' hyperthyroidism. Across the whole study: Peripheral blood sampling preceded any treatment and occurred at initial diagnosis.

This clonotype was seen repeatedly, ten times or more. Its antigen is currently unknown. TCR beta CDR3 regions were amplified from RNA transcripts. A first-round RT-PCR used HTBI primers, followed by a second-round multiplex PCR. TCRdb reprocessed the multiplex PCR reads with MiXCR, giving one entry per CDR3 protein. Of some 400,000 distinct CDR3 sequences in the sample, approximately 20% were seen once. Findings and caveats of the study: Appearing in blood as well were most expanded thyroid clonotypes above 0.001 frequency.

The V end lost 0 bases, the J end lost 0 bases, and 6 bases lay between the germline ends. The CDR3 is made up of 16 amino acids. Germline CDR1 reads MNHEY; CDR2 reads SVGEGT. V and J are TRBV6-2 or TRBV6-3 and TRBJ2-6; D gene ambiguous. Sequencing was performed on peripheral blood. The source of this sequence is a woman aged 18-35 years with Graves' ophthalmopathy. The DNA of the CDR3 is TGTGCCAGCAGTTACTCTCCGGTCTCTGGGGCCAACGTCCTGACTTTC. Protein product: CASSYSPVSGANVLTF.